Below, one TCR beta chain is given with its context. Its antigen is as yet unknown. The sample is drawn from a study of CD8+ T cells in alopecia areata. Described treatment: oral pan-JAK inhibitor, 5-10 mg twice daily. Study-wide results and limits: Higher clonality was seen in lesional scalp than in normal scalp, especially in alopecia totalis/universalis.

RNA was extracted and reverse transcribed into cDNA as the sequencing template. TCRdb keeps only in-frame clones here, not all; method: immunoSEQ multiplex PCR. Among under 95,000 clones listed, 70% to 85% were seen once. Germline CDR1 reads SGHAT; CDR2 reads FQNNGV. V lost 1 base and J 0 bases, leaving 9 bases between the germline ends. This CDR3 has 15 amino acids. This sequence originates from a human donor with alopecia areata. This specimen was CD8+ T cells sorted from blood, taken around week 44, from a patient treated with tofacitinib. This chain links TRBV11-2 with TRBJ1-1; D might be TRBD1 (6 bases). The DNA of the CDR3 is TGTGCCAGCAGCTTAGGGACAGTTCTGAACACTGAAGCTTTCTTT. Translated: CASSLGTVLNTEAFF. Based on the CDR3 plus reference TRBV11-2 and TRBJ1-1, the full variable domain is EAGVAQSPRYKIIEKRQSVAFWCNPISGHATLYWYQQILGQGPKLLIQFQNNGVVDDSQLPKDRFSAERLKGVDSTLKIQPAKLEDSAVYLCASSLGTVLNTEAFFGQGTRLTVV.